These T cell receptor beta chains were read from a single sample in a study of OX40 agonist ivuxolimab in advanced cancers. Profiled with immunoSEQ multiplex PCR; TCRdb holds only in-frame clones, not every one. The sample yields more than 45,000 clones, around nine tenths seen once. The specimen comprised CD4+ or CD8+ T cells sorted from blood, sampled in a trial of the OX40 agonist ivuxolimab. Receptors originate from an adult with an advanced solid tumor such as melanoma, head and neck, liver or kidney cancer. Both conserved end residues are part of each CDR3. Each record gives: CDR3 length, D gene, V gene, clone size, J gene, CDR3 protein, CDR3 DNA. A D gene is named only where the DNA matches it firmly. Rows give clone size only sometimes, using once, few, many, or a class for an expanded clone.

CDR3 length: 13
D gene: -
V gene: TRBV28
clone size: -
J gene: TRBJ2-5
CDR3 protein: CASTSGVTETQYF
CDR3 DNA: TGTGCCAGCACTTCGGGGGTGACAGAGACCCAGTACTTC

CDR3 length: 14
D gene: -
V gene: TRBV30
clone size: few
J gene: TRBJ1-1
CDR3 protein: CAWTNPNSNTEAFF
CDR3 DNA: TGTGCCTGGACCAACCCGAACAGTAACACTGAAGCTTTCTTT

CDR3 length: 12
D gene: -
V gene: TRBV2
clone size: -
J gene: TRBJ2-3
CDR3 protein: CASRQEGDTQYF
CDR3 DNA: TGTGCCAGCCGGCAGGAGGGCGATACGCAGTATTTT

CDR3 length: 13
D gene: TRBD1
V gene: TRBV10-3
clone size: few
J gene: TRBJ2-7
CDR3 protein: CAIGRGQGYEQYF
CDR3 DNA: TGTGCCATCGGGAGGGGACAGGGGTACGAGCAGTACTTC

CDR3 length: 13
D gene: -
V gene: TRBV18
clone size: once
J gene: TRBJ2-7
CDR3 protein: CASSPHPDYEQYF
CDR3 DNA: TGTGCCAGCTCACCACACCCGGACTACGAGCAGTACTTC

CDR3 length: 12
D gene: -
V gene: TRBV4-3
clone size: -
J gene: TRBJ1-1
CDR3 protein: CASSLRVGEAFF
CDR3 DNA: TGCGCCAGCAGCCTACGGGTGGGTGAAGCTTTCTTT

CDR3 length: 15
D gene: TRBD1
V gene: TRBV5-1
clone size: few
J gene: TRBJ1-3
CDR3 protein: CASWGPGQYGNTIYF
CDR3 DNA: TGCGCCAGCTGGGGGCCGGGACAGTATGGAAACACCATATATTTT

CDR3 length: 14
D gene: TRBD2
V gene: TRBV5-1
clone size: -
J gene: TRBJ2-3
CDR3 protein: CASSLEGLAGGVYF
CDR3 DNA: TGCGCCAGCAGTTTAGAGGGACTAGCGGGAGGAGTGTATTTT

CDR3 length: 16
D gene: TRBD2
V gene: TRBV5-8
clone size: -
J gene: TRBJ2-3
CDR3 protein: CASSQGTSGRTDTQYF
CDR3 DNA: TGTGCCAGCAGCCAAGGGACTAGCGGGAGAACAGATACGCAGTATTTT

CDR3 length: 15
D gene: -
V gene: TRBV14
clone size: -
J gene: TRBJ2-1
CDR3 protein: CASSPLAGTRNEQFF
CDR3 DNA: TGTGCCAGCAGCCCTCTAGCTGGAACGAGGAATGAGCAGTTCTTC

CDR3 length: 16
D gene: -
V gene: TRBV28
clone size: -
J gene: TRBJ2-1
CDR3 protein: CASSFIGGRGYNEQFF
CDR3 DNA: TGTGCCAGCAGTTTTATAGGCGGCCGAGGCTACAATGAGCAGTTCTTC

CDR3 length: 14
D gene: TRBD1
V gene: TRBV2
clone size: -
J gene: TRBJ2-2
CDR3 protein: CASMGTGESGELFF
CDR3 DNA: TGTGCCAGCATGGGGACAGGGGAATCCGGGGAGCTGTTTTTT

CDR3 length: 13
D gene: -
V gene: TRBV14
clone size: -
J gene: TRBJ1-2
CDR3 protein: CASSQAKAYGYTF
CDR3 DNA: TGTGCCAGCAGCCAAGCTAAGGCCTATGGCTACACCTTC

CDR3 length: 16
D gene: -
V gene: TRBV28
clone size: few
J gene: TRBJ1-2
CDR3 protein: CASSSPTGQGKAGYTF
CDR3 DNA: TGTGCCAGCAGTTCCCCTACGGGGCAGGGGAAGGCCGGCTACACCTTC

CDR3 length: 14
D gene: -
V gene: TRBV28
clone size: -
J gene: TRBJ1-4
CDR3 protein: CASRPGTRNEKLFF
CDR3 DNA: TGTGCCAGCAGACCCGGGACAAGGAATGAAAAACTGTTTTTT

CDR3 length: 14
D gene: -
V gene: TRBV2
clone size: -
J gene: TRBJ1-2
CDR3 protein: CASSPGPRAEGYTF
CDR3 DNA: TGTGCCAGCAGTCCGGGGCCAAGAGCTGAGGGCTACACCTTC

CDR3 length: 17
D gene: -
V gene: TRBV7-3
clone size: -
J gene: TRBJ2-2
CDR3 protein: CASSMTPYPVNTGELFF
CDR3 DNA: TGTGCCAGCAGCATGACCCCCTACCCGGTTAACACCGGGGAGCTGTTTTTT

CDR3 length: 13
D gene: -
V gene: TRBV29-1
clone size: -
J gene: TRBJ2-5
CDR3 protein: CSVGATVGETQYF
CDR3 DNA: TGCAGCGTTGGGGCCACCGTCGGGGAGACCCAGTACTTC

CDR3 length: 13
D gene: TRBD1
V gene: TRBV7-9
clone size: -
J gene: TRBJ1-5
CDR3 protein: CASSEQGEQPQHF
CDR3 DNA: TGTGCCAGCAGCGAACAGGGGGAACAGCCCCAGCATTTT

CDR3 length: 13
D gene: -
V gene: TRBV5-1
clone size: once
J gene: TRBJ1-4
CDR3 protein: CASSLDLNEKLFF
CDR3 DNA: TGCGCCAGCAGCTTGGACTTAAATGAAAAACTGTTTTTT

CDR3 length: 14
D gene: -
V gene: TRBV28
clone size: -
J gene: TRBJ2-7
CDR3 protein: CASSLDSQAYEQYF
CDR3 DNA: TGTGCCAGCAGTTTGGACAGTCAAGCCTACGAGCAGTACTTC

CDR3 length: 13
D gene: -
V gene: TRBV9
clone size: -
J gene: TRBJ2-5
CDR3 protein: CASSVRGQETQYF
CDR3 DNA: TGTGCCAGCAGCGTGAGGGGGCAAGAGACCCAGTACTTC

CDR3 length: 15
D gene: -
V gene: TRBV19
clone size: -
J gene: TRBJ1-2
CDR3 protein: CASSINWKLDYGYTF
CDR3 DNA: TGTGCCAGTAGTATTAATTGGAAATTGGACTATGGCTACACCTTC

CDR3 length: 13
D gene: -
V gene: TRBV30
clone size: -
J gene: TRBJ2-7
CDR3 protein: CAWSGSHSGEQYF
CDR3 DNA: TGTGCCTGGAGCGGAAGCCATAGCGGCGAGCAGTACTTC

CDR3 length: 12
D gene: -
V gene: TRBV15
clone size: -
J gene: TRBJ2-7
CDR3 protein: CATSRVAREQYF
CDR3 DNA: TGTGCCACCAGCAGAGTTGCTAGGGAGCAGTACTTC

CDR3 length: 12
D gene: -
V gene: TRBV5-1
clone size: -
J gene: TRBJ2-7
CDR3 protein: CASSVGTREQYF
CDR3 DNA: TGCGCCAGCAGCGTCGGGACAAGGGAGCAGTACTTC

CDR3 length: 14
D gene: TRBD2
V gene: TRBV29-1
clone size: -
J gene: TRBJ2-3
CDR3 protein: CSVKRTSPTDTQYF
CDR3 DNA: TGCAGCGTTAAACGGACTAGCCCCACAGATACGCAGTATTTT

CDR3 length: 18
D gene: -
V gene: TRBV28
clone size: -
J gene: TRBJ2-7
CDR3 protein: CASSLSLRVLGHSYEQYF
CDR3 DNA: TGTGCCAGCAGTTTAAGCTTGCGTGTATTGGGGCACTCCTACGAGCAGTACTTC

CDR3 length: 13
D gene: -
V gene: TRBV18
clone size: -
J gene: TRBJ1-1
CDR3 protein: CASSPGVDTEAFF
CDR3 DNA: TGTGCCAGCTCACCTGGGGTGGACACTGAAGCTTTCTTT

CDR3 length: 14
D gene: TRBD2
V gene: TRBV30
clone size: once
J gene: TRBJ2-7
CDR3 protein: CAWQTSGSSYEQYF
CDR3 DNA: TGTGCCTGGCAGACTAGCGGGAGTTCCTACGAGCAGTACTTC

CDR3 length: 11
D gene: -
V gene: TRBV7-9
clone size: -
J gene: TRBJ2-5
CDR3 protein: CASSPQETQYF
CDR3 DNA: TGTGCCAGCAGCCCGCAAGAGACCCAGTACTTC

CDR3 length: 15
D gene: TRBD1
V gene: TRBV19
clone size: -
J gene: TRBJ2-5
CDR3 protein: CASSIRTGIQETQYF
CDR3 DNA: TGTGCCAGTAGTATAAGGACAGGGATCCAAGAGACCCAGTACTTC

CDR3 length: 14
D gene: TRBD1
V gene: TRBV19
clone size: -
J gene: TRBJ2-2
CDR3 protein: CASSTDRSAGELFF
CDR3 DNA: TGTGCCAGTAGTACGGACAGGTCGGCCGGGGAGCTGTTTTTT

CDR3 length: 17
D gene: -
V gene: TRBV10-2
clone size: -
J gene: TRBJ2-1
CDR3 protein: CASSESVRGLSYNEQFF
CDR3 DNA: TGCGCCAGCAGTGAGTCGGTAAGGGGCCTCTCCTACAATGAGCAGTTCTTC

CDR3 length: 13
D gene: -
V gene: TRBV10-3
clone size: once
J gene: TRBJ2-1
CDR3 protein: CAIRGGNYNEQFF
CDR3 DNA: TGTGCCATCCGAGGGGGGAACTACAATGAGCAGTTCTTC